This T cell receptor (beta chain) was profiled in a study of T-cell memory formation after mild COVID-19. Employing constant-segment primers, 5'RACE generated TCR alpha and TCR beta cDNA libraries bearing sample barcodes and UMIs. TCRdb analysed the 5' RACE reads with MiXCR anew, one entry per CDR3 protein. The sample shows 400,000 to 550,000 distinct CDR3 sequences, roughly 25% of them seen only once. Study-level findings and limits: Mostly located in CM and EM were contracting CD4+ clones, with contracting CD8+ clones located in EMRA. Clones contracting over day 15 to 85 were CD4/CD8 balanced, with later expanders leaning CD4+. The second-wave clones peaking on day 37 were not confirmed as SARS-CoV-2-specific.

CDR1 is KGHSH, CDR2 LQKENI, per germline. CDR3 length: 13 residues. The V and J ends lost 2 bases and 9 bases respectively, with 11 bases between them. This clonotype was counted only a few times. Its antigen is unknown. This receptor was taken from an adult woman who had mild COVID-19 (a few samples of this study predate the infection). Cell type and time point are not known. The rearrangement joins TRBV18 to TRBJ2-1; possibly TRBD2 for D (6 bases). The sequenced sample consisted of PBMCs or a T cell subset sorted from them (not recorded which). The CDR3 protein is CASSPMAGTEQFF. CDR3 bases: TGTGCCAGCTCACCAATGGCGGGAACTGAGCAGTTCTTC.